This T cell receptor beta chain emerged from a study of beta chain features in type 1 diabetes. On the study more broadly: The samples had 100 million to 140 million sorted cells examined in all.

Study-wide points: In every one of the four CD4+ subsets, TCRB CDR3s were moderately but significantly shorter in Type 1 diabetes patients. VDJ junctions from patients with type 1 diabetes contained fewer insertions and more deletions.

Investigators reverse transcribed all isolated RNA, so they sequenced expressed TCRB transcripts. Each stem cell-like memory T cell sample yielded about 1.01 million reads on average. Clones were read by immunoSEQ multiplex PCR, and TCRdb kept only the in-frame ones, dropping some. Of roughly 47,000 clones in the sample, approximately 43% were seen once. The CDR3 is 13 residues long. The ends lost 7 bases at V and 8 bases at J; junction bases unmatched: 10. Germline V gene data show CDR1 as SNHLY and CDR2 as FYNNEI. With respect to this clone: Its target is not known.

Sequenced material: stem cell memory CD4+ T cells from blood. The receptor was isolated from a man aged 25 to 40 with type 1 diabetes. V and J are TRBV2 and TRBJ1-2, with 7 bases aligning to TRBD1. The chain's CDR3 is CASTERGPRGYTF. The CDR3 DNA sequence: TGTGCCAGCACCGAGAGGGGGCCCCGGGGCTACACCTTC.